One and the same sample provided the 25 T cell receptor beta chains below, sequenced in a study of blood T cell repertoires in COVID-19. Measured with immunoSEQ multiplex PCR; TCRdb has only the in-frame clones, and not every one. The sample lists under 200,000 clones, 65% to 85% occurring once. Sequencing was performed on peripheral blood. These receptors all come from a woman aged 60-70 years with acute or convalescent COVID-19.

V usage is TRBV20-1 and J usage is TRBJ2-5; 7 bases match TRBD2. The CDR3 totals 14 residues. CDR1 is DFQATT and CDR2 is SNEGSKA in the germline V gene (reference sequence). With 3 bases clipped from V and 2 bases from J, the junction kept 6 bases outside the gene matches. The CDR3 is CSASLGGRQETQYF. DNA for the CDR3: TGCAGTGCTAGTCTGGGGGGGAGACAAGAGACCCAGTACTTC.

This clone has only one observation. The rearrangement joins TRBV6-2 or TRBV6-3 to TRBJ2-7, with D possibly being TRBD1 (6 bases). The CDR3 is made up of 12 amino acids. The germline V gene has CDR1 MNHEY and CDR2 SVGEGT. Trimming cost V 5 bases and J 2 bases, with 7 bases left between them. CDR3 in amino acids: CASSRQAYEQYF. CDR3 in DNA: TGTGCCAGCAGTCGACAGGCCTACGAGCAGTACTTC.

The chain recombines TRBV27 with TRBJ2-7; TRBD1 matches at 12 bases. V gave up 5 bases and J gave up 6 bases; unmatched junction bases: 8. The CDR3 totals 15 residues. In germline, CDR1 is MNHEY, CDR2 SMNVEV (reference sequence). CDR3 amino acids: CASSLSRDRGREQYF. CDR3 in DNA: TGTGCCAGCAGTCTCAGCCGGGACAGGGGGCGCGAGCAGTACTTC.

This clone was seen only a few times. The chain is built from TRBV15 and TRBJ1-2, with 9 bases lining up with TRBD1. The V and J ends lost 2 bases and 4 bases, in that order; junction bases with no gene match: 5. The CDR3 is made up of 15 amino acids. Germline values: CDR1 LNHNV, CDR2 YYDKDF (reference sequence). CDR3 coding DNA: TGTGCCACCAGCAGAACGGGACAGGGACCCTATGGCTACACCTTC. Translation gives CATSRTGQGPYGYTF.

This clone was recorded only once. The V gene is TRBV5-1, the J gene TRBJ2-7; 9 bases match TRBD1. The CDR3 is 14 residues long. The germline CDR1 and CDR2 sequences are SGHRS and YFSETQ. V was pared by 3 bases and J by 5 bases, with 6 bases of the junction left unmatched. The CDR3 reads CASSSTGGLHEQYF. DNA of the CDR3: TGCGCCAGCAGCTCGACAGGGGGTCTACACGAGCAGTACTTC. The full variable domain, completed using reference TRBV5-1 and TRBJ2-7, is KAGVTQTPRYLIKTRGQQVTLSCSPISGHRSVSWYQQTPGQGLQFLFEYFSETQRNKGNFPGRFSGRQFSNSRSEMNVSTLELGDSALYLCASSSTGGLHEQYFGPGTRLTVT.

CDR3 sequence: CASSPWGGADSSEQYF. The CDR3 nucleotides read TGTGCCAGCAGCCCTTGGGGGGGGGCCGATTCGTCCGAGCAGTACTTC. The J gene is TRBJ2-7, the V gene TRBV9; possible D gene TRBD2, 7 bases. CDR1 and CDR2 from the germline V gene are SGDLS and YYNGEE. The CDR3 has 16 amino acids. V was pared by 4 bases and J by 6 bases, with 23 bases between.

The chain combines TRBV7-2 with TRBJ1-3, with TRBD1 as a possible D gene (5 bases). Germline-derived CDR1 and CDR2 are SGHTA and FQGNSA. V was clipped by 0 bases and J by 3 bases, with 6 bases between them. This CDR3 spans 14 amino acids. The CDR3 nucleotides are TGTGCCAGCAGCTTAGCAAGGGGTGGAAACACCATATATTTT. As protein: CASSLARGGNTIYF.

This chain links TRBV2 with TRBJ2-2; 8 nucleotides agree with TRBD1. Germline V lookup: CDR1 SNHLY, CDR2 FYNNEI. The length of the CDR3 is 15 residues. V lost 6 bases and J lost 1; bases outside the gene matches: 4. The CDR3 reads CASRVDRVNTGELFF. The DNA for the CDR3 is TGTGCCAGCAGAGTGGACAGGGTGAACACCGGGGAGCTGTTTTTT.

This clone appeared a single time. CDR3 loop: CASSPSGGDSKREYF. In DNA, the CDR3 is TGTGCCAGTAGTCCAAGCGGGGGGGACTCCAAACGGGAGTACTTC. V is TRBV19 and J is TRBJ2-4; TRBD2 aligns across 10 bases. Germline V gene data show CDR1 as LNHDA and CDR2 as SQIVND (reference sequence). The CDR3 runs 15 residues. Unmatched junction bases numbered 15, after V lost 5 bases and J lost 14 bases.

For this clone: The junction differs from germline at one of its ends, possibly a read error. This sample also contains other DNA sequences that code for the same CDR3. The rearrangement uses TRBV7-7 and TRBJ2-7, with 8 bases fitting TRBD2. Looked up from germline, CDR1 is SSHAT and CDR2 is FNYEAQ (reference sequence). This CDR3 has 15 amino acids. CDR3 amino acids: CASSLAIGGAYEQYF. For the CDR3, the DNA is TGTGCTAGCAGCTTAGCGATCGGGGGGGCTTACGAGCAGTACTTC.

This clone was found a few times. This rearrangement joins TRBV4-3 to TRBJ2-1; D call uncertain. The CDR3 has 15 amino acids. Germline lookup yields CDR1 LGHNA and CDR2 YSLEER. V gave up 0 bases and J gave up 1 base, with 7 bases separating them. The CDR3 bases are TGCGCCAGCAGCCAAGACGAACAGTCCTACAATGAGCAGTTCTTC. It specifies CASSQDEQSYNEQFF.

This clone was found a few times. A junction end diverges from the germline sequence, so it may reflect a read error. The chain uses TRBV6-6 and TRBJ1-5; a possible D gene is TRBD1 (6 bases). Germline values: CDR1 MNHNY, CDR2 SVGAGI (reference sequence). The CDR3 loop spans 15 amino acids. The CDR3 spells CASSYADSRNQPQHF. CDR3 bases: TGTGCCAGCAGTTACGCGGACAGCCGCAATCAACCCCAGCATTTT.

This clone was recorded only once. This chain connects TRBV29-1 to TRBJ2-7, with D perhaps TRBD1 (6 bases). V was clipped by 3 bases and J by 3 bases, with 6 bases between them. The CDR3 sequence is 11 residues long. Germline assignment: CDR1 SQVTM and CDR2 ANQGSEA. The CDR3 reads CSVEDSYEQYF. In DNA, the CDR3 is TGCAGCGTTGAGGACAGCTACGAGCAGTACTTC.

In DNA, the CDR3 is TGTGCCAGCAGCGCGAGGGGGCCGAACACTGAAGCTTTCTTT. Encoded protein: CASSARGPNTEAFF. The chain has TRBV5-4 and TRBJ1-1; 7 bases align to TRBD1. CDR1 is SGHNT, CDR2 YYREEE, per germline (reference sequence). V was pared by 4 bases and J by 1 base, with 4 bases of the junction left unmatched. The CDR3 has 14 residues.

This clone was detected a few times. CDR3 sequence reads: CALGGAGGIDTQYF. The CDR3 region has the DNA TGTGCCTTGGGTGGGGCAGGCGGAATAGATACGCAGTATTTT. The chain carries TRBV30 and TRBJ2-3; possible D gene TRBD1, 5 bases. The V end lost 7 bases, the J end lost 5 bases, and 19 bases lay between the germline ends. This CDR3 contains 14 residues. CDR1 is GTSNPN, CDR2 SVGIG, per germline (reference sequence).

The chain links TRBV7-2 to TRBJ2-7, with 10 bases aligning to TRBD2. V shed 1 base and J 4 bases; nucleotides not matched to a gene: 10. This CDR3 has 17 residues. Germline V gene lookup returns CDR1 SGHTA and CDR2 FQGNSA. CDR3 region: CASSLGIERGGFYEQYF. Written as DNA, the CDR3 is TGTGCCAGCAGCTTAGGAATCGAGCGGGGGGGTTTTTACGAGCAGTACTTC.

This clone was found once. The gene calls are TRBV5-4 and TRBJ1-3, with 9 bases aligning to TRBD1. Losses at the gene ends were 0 bases for V and 5 bases for J; bases not matched to a gene: 6. CDR3 size: 16 residues. Germline lookup yields CDR1 SGHNT and CDR2 YYREEE (reference sequence). CDR3 loop: CASSLGDRARRNTIYF. CDR3 DNA sequence: TGTGCCAGCAGCTTGGGGGACAGGGCTCGGAGAAACACCATATATTTT.

This chain uses TRBV5-6 with TRBJ1-3; D remains unclear. V lost 0 bases and J lost 0, with 7 bases in between. CDR1 is SGHDT and CDR2 is YYEEEE in the germline V gene. The CDR3 consists of 15 residues. For the CDR3, the DNA is TGTGCCAGCAGCTTGGGCCCCAGCTCTGGAAACACCATATATTTT. Protein: CASSLGPSSGNTIYF.

CDR3 sequence reads: CASRKQENTEAFF. The CDR3 bases are TGTGCCAGCCGTAAGCAGGAGAACACTGAAGCTTTCTTT. The chain links TRBV11-2 to TRBJ1-1; D unclear. CDR1 and CDR2 from the germline V gene are SGHAT and FQNNGV. There are 13 residues in the CDR3. V was pared by 8 bases and J by 1 base, with 11 bases between.

The V gene is TRBV14, the J gene TRBJ2-5, with TRBD2 matching over 10 bases. Germline V gene data show CDR1 as SGHDN and CDR2 as FVKESK. With 5 bases clipped from V and 0 bases from J, the junction kept 6 bases outside the gene matches. The CDR3 runs 16 residues. CDR3: CASSFLAGEHQETQYF. The CDR3 region has the DNA TGTGCCAGCAGCTTCCTAGCGGGGGAACACCAAGAGACCCAGTACTTC.

The chain is built from TRBV19 and TRBJ1-5, with D possibly TRBD1 on 5 matching bases. V shed 7 bases and J shed 2 bases, with 24 bases lying between them. Germline values: CDR1 LNHDA, CDR2 SQIVND (reference sequence). The CDR3 is 18 amino acids. CDR3 region: CASKGPLMGGVRNQPQHF. CDR3 DNA: TGTGCCAGTAAGGGGCCGTTGATGGGTGGCGTCCGCAATCAGCCCCAGCATTTT. The variable domain in full, completed from reference TRBV19 and TRBJ1-5, reads DGGITQSPKYLFRKEGQNVTLSCEQNLNHDAMYWYRQDPGQGLRLIYYSQIVNDFQKGDIAEGYSVSREKKESFPLTVTSAQKNPTAFYLCASKGPLMGGVRNQPQHFGDGTRLSIL.

This clone has just one count. V is TRBV15 and J is TRBJ2-7; 12 bases agree with TRBD1. CDR3 length: 15 residues. Germline values: CDR1 LNHNV, CDR2 YYDKDF (reference sequence). The junction had 4 bases not matched to a gene; V was cut back by 3 bases and J by 4 bases. The CDR3 loop reads CATSRGTGGSYEQYF. The CDR3 DNA reads TGTGCCACCAGCAGGGGGACAGGGGGCTCATACGAGCAGTACTTC.

The rearrangement links TRBV9 to TRBJ2-2; 7 nucleotides align to TRBD1. CDR1 SGDLS and CDR2 YYNGEE come from the germline V gene. There are 15 residues in the CDR3. The ends lost 2 bases at V and 0 bases at J; junction bases unmatched: 1. CDR3 sequence: CASSVGTANTGELFF. Written as DNA, the CDR3 is TGTGCCAGCAGCGTGGGGACAGCGAACACCGGGGAGCTGTTTTTT.

The rearrangement uses TRBV4-3 and TRBJ2-7; D may be TRBD2 (5 bases). The CDR3 is 15 amino acids. CDR1 is LGHNA, CDR2 YSLEER, per germline. V lost 5 bases to trimming and J lost 0 bases, with 14 bases between them. DNA of the CDR3: TGCGCCAGCAGCTCCCATCGGGGAAGCTCCTACGAGCAGTACTTC. Protein: CASSSHRGSSYEQYF.

The rearrangement links TRBV9 to TRBJ2-3; 7 bases align to TRBD2. This CDR3 comprises 16 residues. CDR1 is SGDLS and CDR2 is YYNGEE in the germline V gene. The junction had 6 bases not matched to a gene; V was cut back by 0 bases and J by 2 bases. The CDR3 DNA follows: TGTGCCAGCAGCGTAGGGTCTAGCGGTTACACAGATACGCAGTATTTT. Translated: CASSVGSSGYTDTQYF.